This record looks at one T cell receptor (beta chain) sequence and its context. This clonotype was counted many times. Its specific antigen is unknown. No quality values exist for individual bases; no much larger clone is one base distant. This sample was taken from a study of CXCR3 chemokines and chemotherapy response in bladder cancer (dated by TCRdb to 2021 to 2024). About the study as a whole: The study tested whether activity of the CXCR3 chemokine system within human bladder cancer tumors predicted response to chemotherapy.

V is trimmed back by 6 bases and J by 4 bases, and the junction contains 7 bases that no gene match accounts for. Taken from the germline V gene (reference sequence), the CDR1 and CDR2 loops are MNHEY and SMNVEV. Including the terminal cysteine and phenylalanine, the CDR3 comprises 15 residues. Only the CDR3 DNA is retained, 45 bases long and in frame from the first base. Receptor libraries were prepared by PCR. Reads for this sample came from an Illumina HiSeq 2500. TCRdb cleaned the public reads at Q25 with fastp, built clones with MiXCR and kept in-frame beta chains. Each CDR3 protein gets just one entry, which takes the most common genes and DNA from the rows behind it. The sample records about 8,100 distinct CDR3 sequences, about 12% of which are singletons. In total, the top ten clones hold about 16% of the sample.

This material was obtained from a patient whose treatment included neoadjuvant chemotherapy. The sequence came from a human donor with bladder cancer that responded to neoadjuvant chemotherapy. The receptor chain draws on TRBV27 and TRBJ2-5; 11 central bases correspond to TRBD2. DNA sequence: TGTGCCAGCAGGATTAGCGGGGGGGTTGGAGAGACCCAGTACTTC. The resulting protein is CASRISGGVGETQYF.